This is a list of T cell receptor beta chains from one sample in a study of T cell responses to AZD1222 COVID-19 vaccine. The data were produced by immunoSEQ multiplex PCR, yet TCRdb's version contains in-frame clones alone and is incomplete. Seen here are approximately 110,000 clones, roughly nine tenths observed once, and the top ten hold 2.5%. Specimen: peripheral blood, collected 28 days after the second AZD1222 dose. The receptors originated from an adult who received the AZD1222 COVID-19 vaccine. The conserved cysteine and the conserved F or W are not part of the CDR3 here. The D gene is left open where the match is weak.

>.|TRBJ1-1|TRBV28
ASQNLDGYPNTEAF
>TRBD2|TRBJ2-2|TRBV30
ASTSGRVAGELF
>.|TRBJ2-7|TRBV5-6
ASSYRGRGASEQY
>.|TRBJ2-7|TRBV3-1/TRBV3-2
ASSLGTYEQY
>TRBD2|TRBJ2-5|TRBV3-1/TRBV3-2
ASSQRQTSGARTQY
>.|TRBJ1-5|TRBV20-1
SAASNQPQH
>.|TRBJ1-5|TRBV21-1
ASNQKRNFSNQPQH
>TRBD2|TRBJ2-5|TRBV6-2/TRBV6-3
ASSPSGTSGQETQY
>.|TRBJ2-1|TRBV7-3
ASSLGIRSSYNEQF
>TRBD2|TRBJ2-7|TRBV7-6
ASSGSGVYEQY
>.|TRBJ1-1|TRBV11-2
ASSFNPNTEAF
>.|TRBJ1-1|TRBV5-4
ASSLQGWDTEAF
>.|TRBJ2-3|TRBV29-1
SVLADTQY
>.|TRBJ2-3|TRBV9
ASSGDRSDTQY
>.|TRBJ2-2|TRBV7-9
ASSFISPSTGELF
>.|TRBJ1-2|TRBV19
ASSRLGQNYGYT
>TRBD2|TRBJ2-5|TRBV5-1
ASRTSGQETQY
>.|TRBJ1-1|TRBV19
ASSMGLGETEAF
>.|TRBJ1-3|TRBV4-1
ASSQQGVFSGNTIY
>TRBD1|TRBJ1-1|TRBV28
ASSPTGGGYTEAF
>.|TRBJ1-3|TRBV4-1
ASSQVTQSSGNTIY
>.|TRBJ1-5|TRBV7-9
ASSRGANQPQH
>.|TRBJ2-2|TRBV24-1
ATSGRPPNTGELF
>TRBD2|TRBJ2-2|TRBV5-4
ASTRGGGRGMNTGELF
>TRBD2|TRBJ2-6|TRBV4-3
ASSQVSLAGGSSGANVLT
>TRBD1|TRBJ1-3|TRBV7-2
ASSTRTGAGNTIY
>.|TRBJ1-4|TRBV5-4
ASSLAGLATNEKLF
>.|TRBJ2-5|TRBV5-1
ASSLGQGGMETQY
>.|TRBJ1-1|TRBV12-3/TRBV12-4
ASSPLMNTEAF
>.|TRBJ1-1|TRBV6-5
ASRSPRDTEAF
>TRBD1|TRBJ1-5|TRBV19
ASSLQGAIQPQH
>.|TRBJ1-5|TRBV19
ASIERAFSSQPQH
>TRBD1|TRBJ1-1|TRBV28
ASRRGQFSGPEAF
>.|TRBJ1-1|TRBV10-1
ASAAGRGTEAF
>TRBD1|TRBJ2-1|TRBV9
ASSVTQGASEQF
>.|TRBJ2-5|TRBV5-1
ASSFGLAVETQY
>.|TRBJ2-1|TRBV29-1
SVGDRKIFRQF
>TRBD2|TRBJ2-5|TRBV6-6
ASNPAGMAQETQY
>TRBD1|TRBJ1-2|TRBV5-1
ASSYRDRGIYGYT
>TRBD2|TRBJ2-7|TRBV5-4
ASSRGTSGSLYEQY
>.|TRBJ2-5|TRBV5-4
ASSHSGRETQY
>TRBD1|TRBJ1-1|TRBV5-5
ASFLTGTRTEAF
>.|TRBJ1-3|TRBV30
AWSAMTTSGNTIY
>.|TRBJ1-2|TRBV29-1
SVGAGNYYGYT
>.|TRBJ2-1|TRBV7-3
ASSLGSDFYNEQF
>.|TRBJ2-7|TRBV27
ASSIKSRGGTYEQY
>TRBD2|TRBJ2-7|TRBV20-1
SASRLAGGRSYEQY
>TRBD2|TRBJ2-1|TRBV5-8
ASSLGLAGGNEQF
>.|TRBJ1-4|TRBV28
ASTGDEKLF
>.|TRBJ1-5|TRBV19
ASSNLDNQPQH
>TRBD1|TRBJ2-5|TRBV5-1
ASSFGTGGYQETQY
>.|TRBJ1-6|TRBV7-9
ASSLAPGEILSPLH
>.|TRBJ1-3|TRBV30
AWSERSSGNTIY
>TRBD1|TRBJ1-5|TRBV2
ASSLGTASNQPQH
>.|TRBJ2-7|TRBV12-2
ASRHPYRTSTYSYEQY
>.|TRBJ2-7|TRBV19
ASSMGGSQY
>TRBD1|TRBJ1-1|TRBV9
ASSYTGGTEAF
>.|TRBJ2-1|TRBV7-2
ASSFVSNNEQF
>.|TRBJ2-1|TRBV29-1
SVVYFNNEQF